Presented here are 25 T cell receptor beta chains from one specimen sequenced in a study of PD-1 blockade in classical Hodgkin lymphoma. Here immunoSEQ multiplex PCR was the method, and the copy in TCRdb shows in-frame clones only, minus some. This table holds around 10,000 clones, about nine tenths found once. This sample's time point: newly diagnosed, previously untreated cHL patient sample. Negative selection with magnets was how CD8+ T cells were isolated from the thawed PBMCs. The sequenced sample was CD8+ T cells from blood. The receptors were gathered from a human donor with classical Hodgkin lymphoma.

V usage is TRBV27 and J usage is TRBJ2-7; 9 bases map to TRBD1. This CDR3 contains 14 residues. Germline V gene sequence: CDR1 MNHEY, CDR2 SMNVEV (reference sequence). V lost 7 bases to trimming and J lost 2 bases; unmatched junction nucleotides: 6. The CDR3 nucleotides are TGTGCCAGCACCCTTCGGACAGGGGCCTACGAGCAGTACTTC. Protein product: CASTLRTGAYEQYF.

V usage is TRBV5-6 and J usage is TRBJ2-7; TRBD2 is a possible D gene (5 bases). The germline gives CDR1 SGHDT, CDR2 YYEEEE. The CDR3 length is 17 residues. The V gene lost 4 bases and the J gene lost 1 base, with 21 bases spanning the gap. CDR3 in amino acids: CASSLYGGGGTSYEQYF. The CDR3 DNA reads TGTGCCAGCAGCCTTTACGGTGGAGGAGGCACATCCTACGAGCAGTACTTC.

The V call is TRBV4-3, the J call TRBJ1-5; TRBD1 might be the D (6 bases). Trimming pared 1 base from V and 7 bases from J, leaving 23 bases between. This CDR3 region has 18 residues. The V gene's germline CDR1 is LGHNA and CDR2 YSLEER. The CDR3 DNA reads TGCGCCAGCAGCCAAGCCACCTGGCCGGCAGGGGTGGAGCAGCCCCAGCATTTT. As protein: CASSQATWPAGVEQPQHF.

This chain uses TRBV19 with TRBJ2-1; 12 bases fit TRBD2. Per germline, CDR1 LNHDA and CDR2 SQIVND (reference sequence). CDR3 length equals 15 residues. V lost 11 bases and J lost 7; bases outside the gene matches: 12. For the CDR3, the DNA is TGTGCCGGAACATCGACTAGCGGGGGAGGAAATGAGCAGTTCTTC. Its translation is CAGTSTSGGGNEQFF.

The rearrangement links TRBV9 to TRBJ2-5, with 12 bases identical to TRBD2. J was trimmed by 5 bases and V by 0 bases; bases with no gene match: 5. The CDR3 loop spans 16 amino acids. Looked up from germline, CDR1 is SGDLS and CDR2 is YYNGEE. The CDR3 region has the DNA TGTGCCAGCAGCGTAGCCCTAGCGGGGGGGCGGGAGACCCAGTACTTC. Protein sequence: CASSVALAGGRETQYF. Full variable domain (outside the CDR3, taken from reference TRBV9 and TRBJ2-5): DSGVTQTPKHLITATGQRVTLRCSPRSGDLSVYWYQQSLDQGLQFLIQYYNGEERAKGNILERFSAQQFPDLHSELNLSSLELGDSALYFCASSVALAGGRETQYFGPGTRLLVL.

The chain carries TRBV5-5 and TRBJ1-3; D is unresolved. V lost 5 bases to trimming and J lost 4 bases, with 16 bases between them. Germline loops: CDR1 SGHKS, CDR2 YYEKEE (reference sequence). This CDR3 has 15 amino acids. The CDR3 sequence is CASSYEGGRGNTIYF. For the CDR3, the DNA is TGTGCCAGCAGTTATGAGGGTGGACGGGGAAACACCATATATTTT.

The count of this clone is one. Here the CDR3 reads CASSFGKGLGPYGYTF. CDR3 coding DNA: TGTGCCAGCAGCTTCGGGAAGGGTCTGGGCCCCTATGGCTACACCTTC. The chain uses TRBV7-9 and TRBJ1-2; D unclear. Germline assignment: CDR1 SEHNR and CDR2 FQNEAQ (reference sequence). Trimming removed 3 bases from V and 4 bases from J, with 18 bases in between. This CDR3 spans 16 amino acids.

The V call is TRBV18, the J call TRBJ2-5, with a tentative D call TRBD1 (6 bases). The CDR3 contains 15 residues. V gave up 1 base and J gave up 0 bases, with 9 bases separating them. The germline CDR1 and CDR2 sequences are KGHSH and LQKENI. CDR3 nucleotide sequence: TGTGCCAGCTCACCACTCAAGGGGGACCAAGAGACCCAGTACTTC. It is translated as CASSPLKGDQETQYF.

The chain is built from TRBV29-1 and TRBJ2-7; D may correspond to TRBD1 or TRBD2 (6 bases each). Germline CDR1 SQVTM, CDR2 ANQGSEA. The CDR3 loop spans 13 amino acids. Between the trimmed V and J ends, which lost 7 bases and 1 base, there was a span of 14 bases. This CDR3 is CSAGGGRSYEQYF. CDR3 in DNA: TGCAGCGCCGGAGGGGGTAGGTCCTACGAGCAGTACTTC.

This chain links TRBV4-3 with TRBJ1-5, with D possibly TRBD1 on 5 matching bases. Germline V gives CDR1 LGHNA, CDR2 YSLEER. The length of the CDR3 is 15 residues. The V gene lost 2 bases and the J gene lost 2 bases, with 10 bases spanning the gap. CDR3 nucleotides: TGCGCCAGCAGCCAACAGGGTTTACGCAATCAGCCCCAGCATTTT. Translated, it gives CASSQQGLRNQPQHF.

In its sample, this clone was seen once. The chain uses TRBV15 and TRBJ2-3; no firm D call. Trimming pared 1 base from V and 1 base from J, leaving 3 bases between. Germline V lookup: CDR1 LNHNV, CDR2 YYDKDF (reference sequence). The CDR3 is 13 residues long. The CDR3 nucleotides are TGTGCCACCAGCAGAGTTGGCACAGATACGCAGTATTTT. This encodes CATSRVGTDTQYF.

This clone showed up just a few times. The CDR3 DNA reads TGCGCCAGCAGTGAGTCGATGGGCCACGAGCAGTACTTC. Protein product: CASSESMGHEQYF. The V gene is TRBV10-1, the J gene TRBJ2-7; no clear D gene. Trimming pared 0 bases from V and 5 bases from J, leaving 8 bases between. CDR3 length: 13 residues. Germline V gives CDR1 WNHNN, CDR2 SYGVQD (reference sequence).

This chain joins TRBV27 and TRBJ2-3; no definite D call. CDR1 and CDR2 from the germline V gene are MNHEY and SMNVEV (reference sequence). The CDR3 sequence is 11 residues long. V shed 3 bases and J shed 4 bases, with 2 bases lying between them. CDR3: CASSFADTQYF. The CDR3 nucleotides are TGTGCCAGCAGTTTTGCAGATACGCAGTATTTT.

This sequence joins TRBV4-2 and TRBJ2-7; TRBD2 aligns across 12 bases. Germline loops: CDR1 LGHNA, CDR2 YNFKEQ. Unmatched junction bases numbered 9, after V lost 4 bases and J lost 5 bases. This CDR3 contains 16 residues. Here the CDR3 DNA reads TGTGCCAGCAGCCCCACCCCTAGCGGGGGGGCCAACGAGCAGTACTTC. Amino acid sequence: CASSPTPSGGANEQYF.

The genes are TRBV6-5 and TRBJ2-3; TRBD1 is a possible D gene (5 bases). The V end was cut by 2 bases, the J end by 1 base, with 7 bases between. Germline values: CDR1 MNHEY, CDR2 SVGAGI. The CDR3 loop spans 14 amino acids. CDR3 bases: TGTGCCAGCAGTTACGGCAGGGGCACAGATACGCAGTATTTT. As protein: CASSYGRGTDTQYF.

The chain couples TRBV28 to TRBJ2-5, with 7 bases identical to TRBD1. Germline assignment: CDR1 MDHEN and CDR2 SYDVKM. V was clipped by 10 bases and J by 0 bases; unmatched bases: 14. The CDR3 sequence is 16 residues long. The CDR3 spells CATGLEGAWDQETQYF. In DNA form, the CDR3 reads TGTGCCACCGGACTCGAGGGGGCGTGGGACCAAGAGACCCAGTACTTC.

The chain links TRBV27 to TRBJ1-1, with 8 bases that match TRBD1. V dropped 5 bases and J dropped 8; count of bases not matched to a gene: 10. The CDR3 length is 14 residues. From germline, CDR1 is MNHEY and CDR2 SMNVEV (reference sequence). DNA of the CDR3: TGTGCCAGCAGTGAGACCACAGGGGGACCAGAAGCTTTCTTT. Translating gives CASSETTGGPEAFF.

The genes are TRBV5-4 and TRBJ1-1; maybe TRBD1 (5 bases). CDR3 length equals 14 residues. With 2 bases removed from V and 3 bases from J, the gap between germline ends came to 11 bases. Germline V gives CDR1 SGHNT, CDR2 YYREEE (reference sequence). In nucleotides, the CDR3 is TGTGCCAGCAGCTTCGGGGCGGGGTACACTGAAGCTTTCTTT. Translation gives CASSFGAGYTEAFF.

In its sample, this clone was seen a few times. V is TRBV10-1 and J is TRBJ2-7; 11 positions match TRBD1. Germline trimming cut 4 bases from V and 3 bases from J; bases unmatched to any gene: 5. The CDR3 has 15 residues. Germline V gives CDR1 WNHNN, CDR2 SYGVQD (reference sequence). CDR3 nucleotide sequence: TGCGCCAGCAGTGGAGGGACAGGGGGACTCTACGAGCAGTACTTC. Translating gives CASSGGTGGLYEQYF.

This chain connects TRBV5-6 to TRBJ2-5, with TRBD2 matching over 7 bases. Losses at the gene ends were 3 bases for V and 5 bases for J; bases not matched to a gene: 7. The CDR3 is 14 amino acids. From germline, CDR1 is SGHDT and CDR2 YYEEEE. The CDR3 DNA reads TGTGCCAGCAGCTGGACGGGGGGAAAGGAGACCCAGTACTTC. This encodes CASSWTGGKETQYF.

The chain joins TRBV7-8 to TRBJ2-3; D gene unclear. The CDR3 spans 13 residues. Germline values: CDR1 SGHVS, CDR2 FQNEAQ. V lost 5 bases to trimming and J lost 4 bases, with 10 bases between them. This CDR3 reads CASSQVGADTQYF. In nucleotides, the CDR3 is TGTGCCAGCAGCCAAGTAGGCGCAGATACGCAGTATTTT.

The chain recombines TRBV6-1 with TRBJ2-5, with TRBD1 matching over 7 bases. The CDR3 runs to 15 residues. CDR1 and CDR2 from the germline V gene are MNHNS and SASEGT. With V trimmed by 4 bases and J by 2 bases, 7 bases remained unmatched. CDR3 amino acids: CASSVAGGGQETQYF. For the CDR3, the DNA is TGTGCCAGCAGTGTGGCAGGGGGTGGTCAAGAGACCCAGTACTTC.

The genes are TRBV7-2 and TRBJ1-2; a possible D gene is TRBD1 (5 bases). V was clipped by 4 bases and J by 7 bases, with 25 bases between them. The CDR3 is 17 residues long. The germline CDR1 and CDR2 sequences are SGHTA and FQGNSA. DNA of the CDR3: TGTGCCAGCAGCTCCAACCTTCGGAGGGACCCCTGGGGTGGCTACACCTTC. The encoded protein is CASSSNLRRDPWGGYTF.

This chain links TRBV6-4 with TRBJ2-3; D is ambiguous. The CDR3 covers 14 residues. Between the trimmed V and J ends, which lost 0 bases and 0 bases, there was a span of 4 bases. The germline V gene encodes CDR1 MRHNA and CDR2 SNTAGT. CDR3 loop: CASSDSDSTDTQYF. The DNA for the CDR3 is TGTGCCAGCAGTGACTCGGACAGCACAGATACGCAGTATTTT.

The chain is built from TRBV4-3 and TRBJ2-7; 7 nucleotides align to TRBD1. Germline loops: CDR1 LGHNA, CDR2 YSLEER. V was clipped by 1 base and J by 2 bases; unmatched bases: 5. This CDR3 is 15 amino acids long. The CDR3 spells CASSQVNRGTYEQYF. The CDR3 nucleotides are TGCGCCAGCAGCCAAGTTAACAGGGGAACCTACGAGCAGTACTTC.